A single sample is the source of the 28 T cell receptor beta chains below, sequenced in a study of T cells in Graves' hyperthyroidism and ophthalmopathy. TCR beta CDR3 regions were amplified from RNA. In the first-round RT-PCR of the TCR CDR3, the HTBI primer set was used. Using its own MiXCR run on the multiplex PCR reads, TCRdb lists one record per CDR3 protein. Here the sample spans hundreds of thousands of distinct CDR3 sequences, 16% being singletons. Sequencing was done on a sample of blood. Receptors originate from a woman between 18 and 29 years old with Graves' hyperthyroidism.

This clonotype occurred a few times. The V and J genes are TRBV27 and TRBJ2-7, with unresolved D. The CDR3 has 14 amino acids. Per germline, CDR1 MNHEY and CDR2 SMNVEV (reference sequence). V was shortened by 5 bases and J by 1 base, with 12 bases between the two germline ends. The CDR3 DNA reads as TGTGCCAGCAGTCTCGGAGAGGTTTCCTACGAGCAGTACTTC. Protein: CASSLGEVSYEQYF.

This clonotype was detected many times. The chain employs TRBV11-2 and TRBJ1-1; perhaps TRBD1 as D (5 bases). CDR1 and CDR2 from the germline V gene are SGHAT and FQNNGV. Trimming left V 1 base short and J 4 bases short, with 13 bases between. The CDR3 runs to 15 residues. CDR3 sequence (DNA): TGTGCCAGCAGCTTAGGGGGGGGTAGGAGCACTGAAGCTTTCTTT. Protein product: CASSLGGGRSTEAFF.

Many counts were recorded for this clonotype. The CDR3 region is CASSFPRISTEAFF. The CDR3 DNA is TGTGCCAGCAGCTTTCCGCGGATTTCGACTGAAGCTTTCTTT. This chain connects TRBV5-6 to TRBJ1-1; D gene ambiguous. Between the trimmed V and J ends, which lost 2 bases and 5 bases, there was a span of 13 bases. Per germline, CDR1 SGHDT and CDR2 YYEEEE. The CDR3 loop spans 14 amino acids. Together with reference TRBV5-6 and TRBJ1-1, the CDR3 gives the full variable domain: DAGVTQSPTHLIKTRGQQVTLRCSPKSGHDTVSWYQQALGQGPQFIFQYYEEEERQRGNFPDRFSGHQFPNYSSELNVNALLLGDSALYLCASSFPRISTEAFFGQGTRLTVV.

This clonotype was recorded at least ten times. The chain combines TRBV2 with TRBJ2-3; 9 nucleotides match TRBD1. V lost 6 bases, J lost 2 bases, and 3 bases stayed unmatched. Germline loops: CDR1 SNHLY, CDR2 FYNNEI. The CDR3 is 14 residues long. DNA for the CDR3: TGTGCCAGCAGGGACAGGGGCTTCACAGATACGCAGTATTTT. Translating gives CASRDRGFTDTQYF.

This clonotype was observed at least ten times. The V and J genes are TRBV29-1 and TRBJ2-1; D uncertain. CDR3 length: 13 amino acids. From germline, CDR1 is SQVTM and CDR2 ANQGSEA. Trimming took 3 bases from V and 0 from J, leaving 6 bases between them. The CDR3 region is CSVDPDSYNEQFF. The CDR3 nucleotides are TGCAGCGTTGACCCCGACTCCTACAATGAGCAGTTCTTC.

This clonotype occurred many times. Here the CDR3 DNA reads TGTGCCAGCAAAGAAGGCGGGGACCAGCCCCAGCATTTT. Encoded protein: CASKEGGDQPQHF. The gene calls are TRBV2 and TRBJ1-5, with D perhaps matching TRBD1 (5 bases). The CDR3 is 13 amino acids. Trimming removed 7 bases at V and 7 bases at J, with 14 bases between. Germline V gene data show CDR1 as SNHLY and CDR2 as FYNNEI.

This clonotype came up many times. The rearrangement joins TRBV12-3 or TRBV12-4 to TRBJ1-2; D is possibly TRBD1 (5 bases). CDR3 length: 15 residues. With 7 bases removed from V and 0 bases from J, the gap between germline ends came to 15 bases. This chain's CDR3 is CASNIRGASNYGYTF. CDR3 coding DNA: TGTGCCAGCAATATCAGAGGGGCCTCTAACTATGGCTACACCTTC.

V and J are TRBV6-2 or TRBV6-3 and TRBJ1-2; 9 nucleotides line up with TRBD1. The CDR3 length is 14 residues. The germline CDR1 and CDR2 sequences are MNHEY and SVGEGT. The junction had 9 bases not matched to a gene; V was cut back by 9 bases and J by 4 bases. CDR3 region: CASKRGQGLYGYTF. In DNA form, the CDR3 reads TGTGCCAGTAAAAGGGGACAGGGACTCTATGGCTACACCTTC.

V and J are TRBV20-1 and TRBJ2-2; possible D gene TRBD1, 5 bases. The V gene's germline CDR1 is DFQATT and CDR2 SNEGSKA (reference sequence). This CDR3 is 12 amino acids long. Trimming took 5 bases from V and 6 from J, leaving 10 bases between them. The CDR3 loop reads CSAQGQSGELFF. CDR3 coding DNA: TGCAGTGCTCAAGGACAATCCGGGGAGCTGTTTTTT.

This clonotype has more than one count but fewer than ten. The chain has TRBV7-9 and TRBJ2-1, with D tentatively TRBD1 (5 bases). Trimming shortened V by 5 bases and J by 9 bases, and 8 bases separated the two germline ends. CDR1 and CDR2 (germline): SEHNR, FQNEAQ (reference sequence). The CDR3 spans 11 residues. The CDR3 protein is CASSPGPEQFF. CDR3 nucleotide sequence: TGTGCCAGCAGCCCAGGGCCTGAGCAGTTCTTC.

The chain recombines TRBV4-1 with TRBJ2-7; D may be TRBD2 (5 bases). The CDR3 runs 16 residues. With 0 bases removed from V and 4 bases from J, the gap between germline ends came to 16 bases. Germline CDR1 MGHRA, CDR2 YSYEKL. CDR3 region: CASSQDGSGILYEQYF. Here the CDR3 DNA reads TGCGCCAGCAGCCAAGATGGCTCCGGGATTTTGTACGAGCAGTACTTC.

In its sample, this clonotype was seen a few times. The CDR3, as DNA: TGCGCCAGCAAAAGGACGGATACCTACGAGCAGTACTTC. Amino acid sequence: CASKRTDTYEQYF. V gene TRBV5-1 combines with J gene TRBJ2-7; no firm D call. The V and J ends lost 6 bases and 2 bases respectively, with 12 bases between them. The germline gives CDR1 SGHRS, CDR2 YFSETQ. This CDR3 has 13 residues.

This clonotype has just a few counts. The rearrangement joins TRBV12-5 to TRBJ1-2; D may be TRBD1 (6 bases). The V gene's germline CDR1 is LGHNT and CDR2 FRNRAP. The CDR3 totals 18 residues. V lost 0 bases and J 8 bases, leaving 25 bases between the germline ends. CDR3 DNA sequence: TGTGCTAGTGGTTTGGTACTTTGGGACACCACCATACCTGGGGGCTACACCTTC. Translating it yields CASGLVLWDTTIPGGYTF.

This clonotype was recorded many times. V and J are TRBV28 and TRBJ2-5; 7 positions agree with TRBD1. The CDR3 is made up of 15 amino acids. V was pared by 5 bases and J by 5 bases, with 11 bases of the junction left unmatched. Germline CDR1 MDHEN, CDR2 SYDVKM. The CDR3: CASSEHLQGRETQYF. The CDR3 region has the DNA TGTGCCAGCAGTGAACACCTACAGGGGCGGGAGACCCAGTACTTC. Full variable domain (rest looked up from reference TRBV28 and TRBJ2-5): DVKVTQSSRYLVKRTGEKVFLECVQDMDHENMFWYRQDPGLGLRLIYFSYDVKMKEKGDIPEGYSVSREKKERFSLILESASTNQTSMYLCASSEHLQGRETQYFGPGTRLLVL.

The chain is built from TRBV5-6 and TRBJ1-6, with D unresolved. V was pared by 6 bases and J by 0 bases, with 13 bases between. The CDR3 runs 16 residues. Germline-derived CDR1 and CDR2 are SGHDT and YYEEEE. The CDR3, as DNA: TGTGCCAGCACCAACTCGGGGAGCTCCTATAATTCACCCCTCCACTTT. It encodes CASTNSGSSYNSPLHF.

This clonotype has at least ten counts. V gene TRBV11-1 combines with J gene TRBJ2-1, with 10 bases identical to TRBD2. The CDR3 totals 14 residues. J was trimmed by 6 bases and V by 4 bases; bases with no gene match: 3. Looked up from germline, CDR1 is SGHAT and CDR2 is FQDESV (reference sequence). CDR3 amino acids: CASSWLAGANEQFF. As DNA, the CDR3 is TGTGCCAGCAGCTGGCTAGCGGGAGCCAATGAGCAGTTCTTC.

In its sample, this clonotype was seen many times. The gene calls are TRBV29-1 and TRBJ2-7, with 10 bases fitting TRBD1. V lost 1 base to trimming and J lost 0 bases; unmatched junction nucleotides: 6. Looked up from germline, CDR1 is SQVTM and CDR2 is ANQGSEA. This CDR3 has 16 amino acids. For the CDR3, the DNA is TGCAGCGTTGAAGGGGTGGGACAGGGGCTCTCCTACGAGCAGTACTTC. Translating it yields CSVEGVGQGLSYEQYF.

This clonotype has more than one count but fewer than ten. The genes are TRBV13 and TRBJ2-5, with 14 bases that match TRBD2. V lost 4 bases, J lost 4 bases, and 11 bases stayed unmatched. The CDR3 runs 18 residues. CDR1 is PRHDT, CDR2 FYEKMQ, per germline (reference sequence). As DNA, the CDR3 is TGTGCCAGCAGCTCAAGACTAGCGGGGGGGGGGCCGGGAGAGACCCAGTACTTC. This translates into CASSSRLAGGGPGETQYF.

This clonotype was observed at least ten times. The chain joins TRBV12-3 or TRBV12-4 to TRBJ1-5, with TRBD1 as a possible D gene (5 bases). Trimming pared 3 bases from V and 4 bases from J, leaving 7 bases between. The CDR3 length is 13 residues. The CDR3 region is CASSLTENQPQHF. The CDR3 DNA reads TGTGCCAGCAGTTTGACAGAGAATCAGCCCCAGCATTTT.

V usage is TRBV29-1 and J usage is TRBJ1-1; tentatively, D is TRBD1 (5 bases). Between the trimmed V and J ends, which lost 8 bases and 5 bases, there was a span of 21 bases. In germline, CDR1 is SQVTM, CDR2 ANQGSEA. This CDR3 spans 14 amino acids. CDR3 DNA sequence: TGCAGCACCGAAGGCCAGGGAGGGAGGACTGAAGCTTTCTTT. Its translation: CSTEGQGGRTEAFF.

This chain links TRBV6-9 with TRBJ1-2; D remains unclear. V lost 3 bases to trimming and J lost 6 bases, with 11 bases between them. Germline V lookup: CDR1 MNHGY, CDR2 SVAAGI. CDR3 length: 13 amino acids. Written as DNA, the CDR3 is TGTGCCAGCAGTTACATCTCTGGAGATGGCTACACCTTC. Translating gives CASSYISGDGYTF.

The CDR3 region has the DNA TGTGCCACCCATGGTGGGGACAGCAGCTCTGGGGCCAACGTCCTGACTTTC. Translating gives CATHGGDSSSGANVLTF. The chain links TRBV10-3 to TRBJ2-6; 7 bases map to TRBD1. The germline gives CDR1 ENHRY, CDR2 SYGVKD. This CDR3 contains 17 residues. Germline trimming cut 10 bases from V and 0 bases from J; bases unmatched to any gene: 12.

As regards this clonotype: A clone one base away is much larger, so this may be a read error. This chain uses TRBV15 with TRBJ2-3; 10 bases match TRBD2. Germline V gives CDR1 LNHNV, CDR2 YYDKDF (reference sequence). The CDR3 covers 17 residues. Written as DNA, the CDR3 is TGTGTCACCAGCAGAGATAGACTAGCGGGTAACACAGATACGCAGTATTTT. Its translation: CVTSRDRLAGNTDTQYF.

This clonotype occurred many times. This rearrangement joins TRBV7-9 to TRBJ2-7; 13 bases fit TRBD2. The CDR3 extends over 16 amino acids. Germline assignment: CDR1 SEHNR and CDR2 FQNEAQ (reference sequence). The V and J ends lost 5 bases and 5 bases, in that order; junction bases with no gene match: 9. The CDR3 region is CASSIRTSGSLNEQYF. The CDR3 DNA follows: TGTGCCAGCAGCATACGGACTAGCGGGAGTCTAAACGAGCAGTACTTC.

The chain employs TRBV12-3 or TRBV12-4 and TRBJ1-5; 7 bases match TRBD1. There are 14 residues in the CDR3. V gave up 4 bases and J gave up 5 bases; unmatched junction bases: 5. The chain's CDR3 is CASSYRGGYQPQHF. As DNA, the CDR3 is TGTGCCAGCAGTTACAGGGGAGGATATCAGCCCCAGCATTTT.

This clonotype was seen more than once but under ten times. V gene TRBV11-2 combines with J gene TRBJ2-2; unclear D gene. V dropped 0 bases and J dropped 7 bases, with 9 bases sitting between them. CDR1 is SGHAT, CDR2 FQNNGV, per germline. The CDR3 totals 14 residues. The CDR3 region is CASSLDSRSGELFF. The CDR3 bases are TGTGCCAGCAGCTTAGATTCGAGGAGCGGGGAGCTGTTTTTT. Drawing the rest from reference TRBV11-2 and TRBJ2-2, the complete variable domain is EAGVAQSPRYKIIEKRQSVAFWCNPISGHATLYWYQQILGQGPKLLIQFQNNGVVDDSQLPKDRFSAERLKGVDSTLKIQPAKLEDSAVYLCASSLDSRSGELFFGEGSRLTVL.

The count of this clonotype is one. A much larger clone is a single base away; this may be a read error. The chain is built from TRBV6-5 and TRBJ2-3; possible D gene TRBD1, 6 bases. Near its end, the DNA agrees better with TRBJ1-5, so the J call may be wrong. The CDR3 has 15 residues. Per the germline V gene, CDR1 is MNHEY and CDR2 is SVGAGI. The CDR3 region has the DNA TGTGCCAGCAGTTACTCGGACAGCTTTACAGATACGCAGCATTTT. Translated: CASSYSDSFTDTQHF.

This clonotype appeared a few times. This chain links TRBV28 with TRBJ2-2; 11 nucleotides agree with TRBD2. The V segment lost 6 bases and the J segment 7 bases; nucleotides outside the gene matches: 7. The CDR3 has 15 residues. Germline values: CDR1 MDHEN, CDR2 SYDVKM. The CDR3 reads CASRSGTSGNGELFF. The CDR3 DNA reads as TGTGCCAGCAGATCCGGGACTAGCGGAAACGGGGAGCTGTTTTTT.